This is a list of T cell receptor beta chains from one sample in a study of blood T cell repertoires in COVID-19. Profiled with immunoSEQ multiplex PCR; TCRdb holds only in-frame clones, not every one. This sample has about 120,000 clones; around 82% occur once, and the top ten carry 12%. Specimen: peripheral blood. The receptors stem from a human donor in a cohort sampled during active COVID-19. Each CDR3 is given with its conserved first and last residue. Fields, in order: V gene, D gene, J gene, CDR3 protein, CDR3 DNA. A D gene is named only where the DNA matches it firmly.

TRBV11-3	-	TRBJ1-1	CASSPSGQGTEAFF	TGTGCCAGCAGCCCCTCGGGTCAGGGCACTGAAGCTTTCTTT
TRBV6-5	TRBD1	TRBJ2-5	CASSLDRAETQYF	TGTGCCAGCAGTCTTGACAGGGCAGAGACCCAGTACTTC
TRBV5-1	TRBD2	TRBJ2-3	CARSPGAGGTDTQYF	TGCGCCCGCAGCCCGGGGGCGGGGGGGACAGATACGCAGTATTTT
TRBV19	-	TRBJ1-2	CASTDTGSQGYTF	TGTGCCAGTACCGATACAGGGTCCCAAGGCTACACCTTC
TRBV19	TRBD2	TRBJ2-1	CASSIQSSGYSYNEQFF	TGTGCCAGTAGTATACAGTCTAGCGGATACTCCTACAATGAGCAGTTCTTC
TRBV7-2	-	TRBJ2-3	CASSLGQHRLTDTQYF	TGTGCCAGCAGCTTAGGCCAACACCGACTCACAGATACGCAGTATTTT
TRBV6-1	-	TRBJ2-3	CASSEVGGADTQYF	TGTGCCAGCAGTGAAGTGGGGGGGGCGGATACGCAGTATTTT
TRBV5-1	-	TRBJ1-3	CASSWGGGGNGNTIYF	TGCGCCAGCAGCTGGGGCGGCGGGGGCAATGGAAACACCATATATTTT
TRBV2	-	TRBJ2-3	CASSEALRDLLTDTQYF	TGTGCCAGCAGTGAAGCGTTGAGGGACTTGCTCACAGATACGCAGTATTTT
TRBV5-6	TRBD1	TRBJ1-2	CASSQIAGGGIYGYTF	TGTGCCAGCAGCCAAATTGCAGGGGGCGGTATCTATGGCTACACCTTC
TRBV5-1	-	TRBJ2-1	CASSLAVGGAGTKSYNEQFF	TGCGCCAGCAGCTTGGCCGTAGGGGGCGCGGGAACGAAGTCATACAATGAGCAGTTCTTC
TRBV3-1/TRBV3-2	-	TRBJ2-3	CASSLGTPSPQYF	TGTGCCAGCAGCCTTGGGACTCCTTCCCCGCAGTATTTT